This T cell receptor (beta chain) was sequenced during a study of blood T cell repertoires in COVID-19. In the study overall: COVID-19 samples from acute and convalescent phases originated in the United States, Italy and Spain. Sources were T cells, B-cell-depleted T cells, or PBMCs; the material itself was cDNA or gDNA.

In the study's own analysis: For nucleated cells, counts were estimated from reference gene primer amplification. Here immunoSEQ multiplex PCR was the method, and the copy in TCRdb shows in-frame clones only, minus some. V, J and clone size reflect that table, while D and trimming were determined from the DNA. This table has roughly 35,000 clones, 80% to 90% appearing once. The CDR3 runs 15 residues. Germline-derived CDR1 and CDR2 are SGHTA and FQGNSA. The trim removed 4 bases at V and 0 bases at J, leaving 2 bases unmatched. A single count supports this clone. The chain links TRBV7-2 to TRBJ2-7; 11 bases fit TRBD2. This clonotype originated in a man between 65 and 85 years old with acute or convalescent COVID-19. Specimen: peripheral blood. CDR3 region: CASSYTSGSSYEQYF. The CDR3 DNA reads TGTGCCAGCAGCTATACTAGCGGGAGCTCCTACGAGCAGTACTTC. Variable domain in full (rest from reference TRBV7-2 and TRBJ2-7): GAGVSQSPSNKVTEKGKDVELRCDPISGHTALYWYRQSLGQGLEFLIYFQGNSAPDKSGLPSDRFSAERTGGSVSTLTIQRTQQEDSAVYLCASSYTSGSSYEQYFGPGTRLTVT.